The clone carrying this T cell receptor (beta chain) came up a few times. Its antigen remains unknown. Different DNA sequences within this sample yield the same CDR3. This entry comes from a study of OX40 agonist ivuxolimab in advanced cancers. About the research overall: Checkpoint inhibitors had been given previously to about 40% of patients. The study's findings and limits: Researchers did not determine the expanded peripheral T cells' antigen specificity. Doses of 0.1 to 3.0 mg/kg were accompanied by clonal expansion of CD4+ and CD8+ blood T cells by week 6.

Assay: immunoSEQ multiplex PCR; the TCRdb copy retains only in-frame clones and omits some. The data contain 100,000 to 120,000 clones, 85% to 95% of them singletons. The junction had 14 bases not matched to a gene; V was cut back by 2 bases and J by 6 bases. There are 19 residues in the CDR3. The germline CDR1 and CDR2 sequences are SNHLY and FYNNEI. This clonotype originated in an adult with an advanced solid tumor such as melanoma, head and neck, liver or kidney cancer. V and J are TRBV2 and TRBJ2-2; 11 bases agree with TRBD2. The specimen comprised CD4+ or CD8+ T cells sorted from blood, sampled in a trial of the OX40 agonist ivuxolimab. The CDR3 protein is CASSERLLAGGWGAGELFF. DNA of the CDR3: TGTGCCAGCAGTGAACGGCTCCTAGCGGGAGGTTGGGGGGCCGGGGAGCTGTTTTTT.